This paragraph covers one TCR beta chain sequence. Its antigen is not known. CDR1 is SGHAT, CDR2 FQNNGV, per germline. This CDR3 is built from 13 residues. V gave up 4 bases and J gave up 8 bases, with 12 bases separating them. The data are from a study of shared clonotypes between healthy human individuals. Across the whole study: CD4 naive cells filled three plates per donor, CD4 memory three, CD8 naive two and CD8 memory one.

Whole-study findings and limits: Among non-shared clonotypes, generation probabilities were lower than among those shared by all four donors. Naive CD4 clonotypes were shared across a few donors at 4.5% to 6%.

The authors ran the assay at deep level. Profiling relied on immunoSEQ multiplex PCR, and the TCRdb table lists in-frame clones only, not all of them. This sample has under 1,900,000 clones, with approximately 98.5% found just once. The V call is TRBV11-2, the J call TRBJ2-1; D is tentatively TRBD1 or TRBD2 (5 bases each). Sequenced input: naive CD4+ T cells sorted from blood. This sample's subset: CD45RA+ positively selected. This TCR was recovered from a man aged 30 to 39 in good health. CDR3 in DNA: TGTGCCAGCAGCTCTTCGGGGCGCCATGAGCAGTTCTTC. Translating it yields CASSSSGRHEQFF.